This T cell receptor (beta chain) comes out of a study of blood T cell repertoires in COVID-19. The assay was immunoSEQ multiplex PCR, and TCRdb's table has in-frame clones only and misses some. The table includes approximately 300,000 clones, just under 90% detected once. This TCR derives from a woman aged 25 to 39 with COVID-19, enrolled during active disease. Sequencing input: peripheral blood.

The CDR3: CASSATSQSYGYTF. The CDR3 DNA is TGTGCCAGCAGCGCAACATCCCAGTCATATGGCTACACCTTC. V usage is TRBV6-5 and J usage is TRBJ1-2; D unresolved. The germline V and J ends were trimmed by 6 bases and 5 bases, with 16 bases remaining between them. CDR1 is MNHEY and CDR2 is SVGAGI in the germline V gene. The CDR3 is made up of 14 amino acids.